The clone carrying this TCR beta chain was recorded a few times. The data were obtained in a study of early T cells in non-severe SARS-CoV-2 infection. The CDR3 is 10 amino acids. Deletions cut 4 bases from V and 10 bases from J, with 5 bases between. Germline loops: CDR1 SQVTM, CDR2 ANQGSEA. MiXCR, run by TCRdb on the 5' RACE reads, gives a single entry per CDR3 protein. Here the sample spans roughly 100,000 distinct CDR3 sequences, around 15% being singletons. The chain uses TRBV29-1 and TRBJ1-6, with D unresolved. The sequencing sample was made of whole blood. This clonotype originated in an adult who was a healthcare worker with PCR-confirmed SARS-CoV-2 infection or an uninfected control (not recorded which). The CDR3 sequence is CSVGPSPLHF. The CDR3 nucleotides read TGCAGCGTTGGCCCCTCACCCCTCCACTTT.